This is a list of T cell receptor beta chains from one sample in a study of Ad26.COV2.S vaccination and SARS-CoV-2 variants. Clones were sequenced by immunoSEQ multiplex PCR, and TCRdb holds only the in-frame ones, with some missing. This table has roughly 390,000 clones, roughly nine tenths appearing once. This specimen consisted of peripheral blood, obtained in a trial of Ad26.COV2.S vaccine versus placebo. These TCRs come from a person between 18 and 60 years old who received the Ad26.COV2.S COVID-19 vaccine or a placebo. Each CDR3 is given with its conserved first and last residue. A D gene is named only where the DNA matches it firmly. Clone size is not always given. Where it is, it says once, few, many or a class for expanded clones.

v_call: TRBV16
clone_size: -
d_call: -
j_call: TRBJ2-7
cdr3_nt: TGTGCCAGCAGCCAATCGGCATCCTACGAGCAGTACTTC
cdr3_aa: CASSQSASYEQYF

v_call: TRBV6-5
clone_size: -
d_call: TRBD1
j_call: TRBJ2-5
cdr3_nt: TGTGCCAGCAGTTCCGACCGACAGGGCCAAGAGACCCAGTACTTC
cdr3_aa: CASSSDRQGQETQYF

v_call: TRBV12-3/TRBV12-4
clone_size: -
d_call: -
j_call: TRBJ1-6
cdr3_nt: TGTGCCACGCAGGGTGGGAATTCACCCCTCCACTTT
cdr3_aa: CATQGGNSPLHF

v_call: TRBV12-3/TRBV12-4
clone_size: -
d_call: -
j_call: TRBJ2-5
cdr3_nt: TGTGCCAGCAACCCAGGACTACAAGAGACCCAGTACTTC
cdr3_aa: CASNPGLQETQYF

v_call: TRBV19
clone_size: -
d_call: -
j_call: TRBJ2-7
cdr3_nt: TGTGCCAGCCGACCCCGAATAGGGCCCGACTCCTACGAGCAGTACTTC
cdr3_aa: CASRPRIGPDSYEQYF

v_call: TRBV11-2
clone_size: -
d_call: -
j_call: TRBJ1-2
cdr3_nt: TGTGCCAGCAGGAGACTGGGGCAGAACGGCTACACCTTC
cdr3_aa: CASRRLGQNGYTF

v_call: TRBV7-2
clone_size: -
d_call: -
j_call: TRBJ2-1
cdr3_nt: TGTGCCAGCAACGGGGCCTCCTACAATGAGCAGTTCTTC
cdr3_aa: CASNGASYNEQFF

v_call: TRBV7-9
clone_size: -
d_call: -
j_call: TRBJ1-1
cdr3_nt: TGTGCCAGCAGCTTGGACGCCATGAACACTGAAGCTTTCTTT
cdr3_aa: CASSLDAMNTEAFF

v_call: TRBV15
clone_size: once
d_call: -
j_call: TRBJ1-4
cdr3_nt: TGTGCCACCAGCAGAGACCCTGGGCAGGGTGAAAAACTGTTTTTT
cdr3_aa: CATSRDPGQGEKLFF

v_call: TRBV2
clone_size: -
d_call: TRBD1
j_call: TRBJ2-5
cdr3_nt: TGTGCCAGCAGTGGCCTACAGGGGGCGCGGGAGACCCAGTACTTC
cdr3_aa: CASSGLQGARETQYF

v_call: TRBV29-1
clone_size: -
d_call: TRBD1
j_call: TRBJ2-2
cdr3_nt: TGCAGCGTTGGGAGGACAGGGAACACCGGGGAGCTGTTTTTT
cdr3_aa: CSVGRTGNTGELFF

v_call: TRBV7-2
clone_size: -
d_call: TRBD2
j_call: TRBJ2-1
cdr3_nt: TGTGCCAGCAGCTTAGATTCGGGGGGCTCCTACAATGAGCAGTTCTTC
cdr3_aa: CASSLDSGGSYNEQFF

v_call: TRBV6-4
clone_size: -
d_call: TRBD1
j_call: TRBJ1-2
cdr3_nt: TGTGCCAGCAGTGACGGTAGGGGGCTCGATGGCTACACCTTC
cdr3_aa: CASSDGRGLDGYTF

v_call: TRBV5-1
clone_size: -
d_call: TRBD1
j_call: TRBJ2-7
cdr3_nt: TGCGCCAGCAGCCCCGGGACAGGTATTTACGAGCAGTACTTC
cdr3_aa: CASSPGTGIYEQYF

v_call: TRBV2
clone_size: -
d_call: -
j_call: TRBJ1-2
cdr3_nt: TGTGCCAGCACTGCTGAGGGTTCTGGCTACACCTTC
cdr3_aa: CASTAEGSGYTF

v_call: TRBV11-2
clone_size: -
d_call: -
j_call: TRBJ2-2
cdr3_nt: TGTGCCAGCAGCCCCAGGGACCTCAGGCGGTATGGGGCCGGGGAGCTGTTTTTT
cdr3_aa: CASSPRDLRRYGAGELFF

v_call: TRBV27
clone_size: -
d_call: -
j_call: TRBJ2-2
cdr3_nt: TGTGCCAGCAGGGGGGCGGGCGGGGAGCTGTTTTTT
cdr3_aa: CASRGAGGELFF

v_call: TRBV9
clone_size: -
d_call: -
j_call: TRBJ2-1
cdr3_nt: TGTGCCAGCAGCGTAGGAACAGGCGGGGATGAGCAGTTCTTC
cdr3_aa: CASSVGTGGDEQFF

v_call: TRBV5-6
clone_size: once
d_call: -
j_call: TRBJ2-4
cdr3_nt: TGTGCCAGCAGCCTTCGTAGCGCGGCCAAAAACATTCAGTACTTC
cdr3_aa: CASSLRSAAKNIQYF

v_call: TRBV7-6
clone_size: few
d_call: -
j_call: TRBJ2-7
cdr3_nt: TGTGCCAGCAGCTTAGCGACCTGGGGCGCACCCTACGAGCAGTACTTC
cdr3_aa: CASSLATWGAPYEQYF